What follows is one T cell receptor beta chain and its context. Antigen: not known. Primers included in the PCR were 60 Vbeta and 13 Jbeta primers. TCRdb's copy holds only in-frame clones and misses some; the assay was immunoSEQ multiplex PCR. Of tens of thousands of clones detected, approximately 84% appear once; the ten largest clones hold 2.1%. The CDR3 has 14 residues. CDR1 SEHNR and CDR2 FQNEAQ come from the germline V gene (reference sequence). V was pared by 4 bases and J by 3 bases, with 7 bases between. The source of the sample is a study of cytomegalovirus exposure and HLA in healthy donors. Regarding the study as a whole: TCR beta chains numbering some 160 were designated cytomegalovirus-associated. V- and J-gene trimming of TCR beta was linked (in a later analysis) to a missense DCLRE1C variant.

The V and J genes are TRBV7-9 and TRBJ1-6, with D perhaps matching TRBD1 (5 bases). The source is a man aged 18 to 29 in good health and CMV-seronegative. The sequenced sample was PBMCs. The DNA of the CDR3 is TGTGCCAGCAGCTCAGACAGCTATAATTCACCCCTCCACTTT. Its translation is CASSSDSYNSPLHF.